This T cell receptor (beta chain) stems from a study of low-dose radiotherapy and immunotherapy resistance in tumors. Study context: Cohort 1 was given 0.5 Gy per fraction every 2 weeks, for 6.5 Gy total.

The CDR3 runs 16 residues. The germline V gene encodes CDR1 SGHDN and CDR2 FVKESK. Trimming took 1 base from V and 3 from J, leaving 16 bases between them. Regarding time point: after trial treatment. Treatment in this sample: LDRT plus nivolumab, ipilimumab, low-dose cyclophosphamide and aspirin (RACIN trial). As their treatment, donors received nivolumab, ipilimumab, aspirin, low-dose cyclophosphamide and low-dose radiotherapy. Inclusion covered patients whose advanced solid tumors lacked tumor-infiltrating lymphocytes. Both TCRalpha and TCRbeta chains were reverse transcribed with V-gene-specific primers. TCR amplification ran approximately 22 PCR cycles using constant-region and V-primer adapter primers. TCRdb re-derived calls from the reads in MiXCR, one entry per CDR3 protein. The sample shows just over 90,000 distinct CDR3 sequences, around a fifth of them seen only once. This clonotype was counted ten times or more.

The sequence derives from a female donor with ovarian cancer. The input for sequencing was PBMCs, taken after low-dose radiotherapy plus immunotherapy. This chain joins TRBV14 and TRBJ2-7; unclear D gene. The CDR3 loop is CASSQGGPSALYEQYF. CDR3 DNA sequence: TGTGCCAGCAGCCAAGGAGGACCCTCAGCACTCTACGAGCAGTACTTC.